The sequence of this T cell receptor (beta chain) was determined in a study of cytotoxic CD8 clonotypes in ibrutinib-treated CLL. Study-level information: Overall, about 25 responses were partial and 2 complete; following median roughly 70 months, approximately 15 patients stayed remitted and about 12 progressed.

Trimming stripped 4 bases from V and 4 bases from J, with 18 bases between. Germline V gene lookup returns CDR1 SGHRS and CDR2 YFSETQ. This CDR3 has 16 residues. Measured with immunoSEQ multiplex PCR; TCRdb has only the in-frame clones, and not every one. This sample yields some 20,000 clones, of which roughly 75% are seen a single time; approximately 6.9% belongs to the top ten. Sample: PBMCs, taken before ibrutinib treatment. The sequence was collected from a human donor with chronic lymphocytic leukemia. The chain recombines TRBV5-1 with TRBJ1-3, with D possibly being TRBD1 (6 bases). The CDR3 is CASSRTTGGFGNTIYF. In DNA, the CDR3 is TGCGCCAGCAGCCGAACGACAGGAGGCTTCGGAAACACCATATATTTT.